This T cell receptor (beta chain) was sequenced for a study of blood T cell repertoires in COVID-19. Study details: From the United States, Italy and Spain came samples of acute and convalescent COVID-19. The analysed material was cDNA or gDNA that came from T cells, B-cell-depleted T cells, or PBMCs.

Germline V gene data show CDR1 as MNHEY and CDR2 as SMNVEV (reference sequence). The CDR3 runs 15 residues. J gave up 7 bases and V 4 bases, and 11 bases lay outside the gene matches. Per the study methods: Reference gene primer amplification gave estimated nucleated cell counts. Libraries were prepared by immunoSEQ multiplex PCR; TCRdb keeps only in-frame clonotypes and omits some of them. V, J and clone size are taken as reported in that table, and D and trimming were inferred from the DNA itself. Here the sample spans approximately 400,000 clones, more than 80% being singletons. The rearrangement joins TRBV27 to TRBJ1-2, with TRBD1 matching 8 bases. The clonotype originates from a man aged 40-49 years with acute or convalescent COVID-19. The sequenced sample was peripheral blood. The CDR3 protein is CASSSGTGFSIGYTF. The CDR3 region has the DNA TGTGCCAGCAGTTCAGGGACAGGTTTCTCCATTGGCTACACCTTC.